Detailed here is one T cell receptor (beta chain). This clonotype has at least ten counts. Its antigen remains undetermined. Base quality data are lacking; no much larger clone is found one base away. The CDR3, cysteine through phenylalanine, is 16 amino acids long. Only the CDR3 DNA stays, 48 bases, in frame from base 1. Taken from the germline V gene (reference sequence), the CDR1 and CDR2 loops are SGHNT and YYREEE. Compared with germline, V lacks 4 bases and J lacks 6 bases; bases without a gene match: 11. The record originates from a study of regulatory T cells in long-lasting Graves disease (dated by TCRdb to about 2021). General notes on the study: Patients with newly diagnosed Graves' disease had been on antithyroid drugs for under 3 months. A total of about 35 samples underwent TCR sequencing, from about 13 patients with persistent Graves' disease and approximately 20 patients with newly diagnosed Graves' disease. The study was registered as a clinical trial and conducted in China. Peripheral blood TCR sequencing and RNA sequencing compared persistent Graves' disease patients with newly diagnosed Graves' disease patients.

Per the publication, the time point label means: newly diagnosed GD, antithyroid drugs for less than 3 months. RNA was extracted from PBMCs in TRIzol for both TCR sequencing and RNA sequencing. The diagnosis of Graves' disease was made according to American Thyroid Association guidelines. Patients were recruited from an endocrinology department in Xi'an, China. From each patient, about 9.7 milliliters of peripheral blood was collected into an EDTA anticoagulant tube. PBMCs were isolated by Ficoll Paque Plus density gradient separation without further T cell sorting. RNA quality was checked with an Agilent 2100 Bioanalyzer and agarose gel, and concentration with a NanoDrop 2000. The investigation overall reported the following: Compared with newly diagnosed patients, persistent Graves' disease patients had lower TCR Shannon entropy and fewer highly expanded clones, which suggests clonal expansion. Preferential use of TRBV28, TRBJ1-2 and TRBJ2-5 was observed in persistent disease, whereas TRBV20-1 and TRBJ2-1 were favored in newly diagnosed disease. Because the primary lesion, thyroid tissue, could not be accessed, the study looked at peripheral blood alone. Patients with persistent disease shared more public clonotypes (around 3,000) than newly diagnosed patients did (more than 900). The authors acknowledged the small sample size as a limitation that may reduce accuracy. Only the TCR beta chain was sequenced and analyzed.

The library was obtained by multiplex PCR. Sequenced using an Illumina HiSeq 4000. iRepertoire HTBI primers and Arm-PCR amplification of CDR3 regions were used to construct TCR beta libraries. Before sequencing, the PCR products underwent gel purification. Concerning the study's data processing: A total of fewer than 80 TRBV and 14 TRBJ segments were identified across samples and were used for gene usage analysis of CDR3 amino acid clonotypes. Filtered high-quality paired reads were merged into contigs using COPE and FqMerger. BLAST was used to align contigs to the IMGT TRBV, TRBD and TRBJ reference genes, and CDR3 was defined following IMGT. Highly expanded clones were defined as clonotypes with a frequency above 0.1%. Repertoire diversity was measured by Shannon entropy, and V-J evenness by the Gini coefficient. A clonotype found in more than one individual was treated as public. TCRdb passed the public sequencing reads through fastp at Q25 and MiXCR, retaining productive beta sequences. Every CDR3 protein is listed once, alongside the most common genes and DNA of its rows. The V and J calls, along with clone size, are taken from TCRdb and not from the paper's own processing. Within this sample are 350,000 to 550,000 distinct CDR3 sequences, with roughly 15% of them counted one time only. Of the sample, roughly 23% falls within the top ten clones.

The same sample was also studied in work on T cells in Graves' hyperthyroidism and ophthalmopathy. The second investigation adds: A patient counted as having stable Graves' hyperthyroidism if no progression to ophthalmopathy occurred over 18 months of follow-up. Hyperthyroidism patients were aged 18 to 65 years and newly diagnosed, with disease duration of less than 2 months. Any patient with an uncontrolled infection, another autoimmune disease, pregnancy or lactation was excluded. Diagnoses were based on clinical symptoms, serum thyroxine and TRAb, thyroid ultrasound and orbital computed tomography. For the first round of RT-PCR on the TCR CDR3, the HTBI primer set was used together with the Qiagen OneStep RT-PCR kit. Most expanded thyroid clonotypes (frequency above 0.001) were also detected in blood, suggesting blood repertoires may reflect thyroid immune responses. Ophthalmopathy was separated from stable hyperthyroidism by a 13 V-J signature model, with roughly 88% sensitivity and around 81% specificity obtained in cross-validation and 80%/75% obtained in testing. During validation, the model predicted progression to ophthalmopathy a median of approximately 6.5 months ahead of onset, with approximately 71% sensitivity and 72.22% specificity. TCR V-J signatures able to tell the groups apart were searched for in a discovery cohort of 90 to 100 patients, of whom around 42 had Graves' ophthalmopathy and more than 55 had stable Graves' hyperthyroidism. Whether ophthalmopathy could be predicted prospectively was tested in an independent validation cohort made up of 18 hyperthyroidism patients plus 17 patients who later progressed to ophthalmopathy. The approximately 90 discovery patients were divided at random into training and test sets in a 7:3 ratio. Thyroid tissue and blood T-cell repertoires from roughly six Graves' hyperthyroidism patients were also compared in the study. After sampling, hyperthyroidism patients received methimazole starting at 30 mg daily, and ophthalmopathy patients received high-dose intravenous methylprednisolone. Libraries were constructed in a second round of multiplex PCR, after which size selection and purification were performed. Paired-end sequencing of the libraries was performed with 100 bp reads on an Illumina HiSeq2000. SOAPnuke was used to process the raw data, with reads discarded if the reads contained adapters or uncalled bases, had a mean Phred below 15, or lacked an exact constant-primer or identifier match. COPE v1.2.5 was used to merge high-quality paired reads, and clonotypes were defined as unique nucleotide sequences. Clonotypes were aligned to IMGT TRBV, TRBD and TRBJ reference segments using MiTCR v1.1. Analysis was restricted to V-J combinations with a frequency above 0.0001, which covered 99.2% of repertoires. The TCS score was defined as F50 (clonal expansion) divided by E x V (chaos), with BLOSUM62-based TCRdist calculated between CDR3 peptides within each V-J. Welch's t-statistics and random forest reduced roughly 500 V-J features to 13, which were used in a naive Bayes classifier (R e1071). Sample size was not statistically predetermined, and investigators were not blinded to group allocation. The paper reports TCR Vbeta CDR3 sequencing of 140 or so peripheral blood samples: some 44 ophthalmopathy, under 85 hyperthyroidism and around 17 progressor patients.

The receptor's source is a young woman with Graves disease. Donor details come from another sample of the same person, matched by shared clones. The chain was built from TRBV5-4 and TRBJ2-1, with TRBD2 matching 9 junction bases. The sample was peripheral blood mononuclear cells (PBMCs), taken at new diagnosis, from a patient treated with antithyroid drugs. CDR3 loop: CASSPGGSGSSNEQFF. The DNA is TGTGCCAGCAGCCCGGGCGGTAGCGGGAGTAGCAATGAGCAGTTCTTC.